The 11 T cell receptor beta chains below come from one sample, sequenced in a study of blood T cells in healthy people across ages. Combining a sample-barcoded 5' primer with a J-beta primer mix, a second PCR ran for roughly 6 to 11 cycles. TCRdb re-derived calls from the 5' RACE reads in MiXCR, one entry per CDR3 protein. The repertoire holds about 930,000 distinct CDR3 sequences, with just under 30% as singletons. The sample also formed part of further work on T cells of mothers and their children.

Input material: blood. These receptors were collected from a woman aged 40 to 55 in good health.

J is TRBJ1-4 and V is TRBV7-3; 7 bases line up with TRBD1. Germline assignment: CDR1 SGHTA and CDR2 FQGTGA. This CDR3 region has 15 residues. J lost 5 bases, V lost 2 bases, and 5 bases had no gene match. This chain's CDR3 is CASSLVPGQNEKLFF. As DNA, the CDR3 is TGTGCCAGCAGCTTAGTCCCGGGACAGAATGAAAAACTGTTTTTT.

This clonotype appeared a few times. This chain joins TRBV5-5 and TRBJ2-7; 14 positions agree with TRBD2. The J call could be wrong; TRBJ2-4 is a better fit for the DNA end. The CDR3 is made up of 16 amino acids. CDR1 and CDR2 from the germline V gene are SGHKS and YYEKEE (reference sequence). CDR3 bases: TGTGCCAGCAGCACCGGACTAGCGGGGGGCAACCACATTCAGTACTTC. Its translation: CASSTGLAGGNHIQYF.

This chain links TRBV7-2 with TRBJ2-1; weak D call: TRBD1 (6 bases). Germline V lookup: CDR1 SGHTA, CDR2 FQGNSA. This CDR3 has 16 amino acids. With 5 bases removed from V and 0 bases from J, the gap between germline ends came to 14 bases. CDR3: CASSAQTGFSYNEQFF. CDR3 nucleotides: TGTGCCAGCAGCGCTCAAACAGGGTTCTCCTACAATGAGCAGTTCTTC. Full variable domain (outside the CDR3, taken from reference TRBV7-2 and TRBJ2-1): GAGVSQSPSNKVTEKGKDVELRCDPISGHTALYWYRQSLGQGLEFLIYFQGNSAPDKSGLPSDRFSAERTGGSVSTLTIQRTQQEDSAVYLCASSAQTGFSYNEQFFGPGTRLTVL.

The V gene is TRBV7-8, the J gene TRBJ2-7, with D tentatively TRBD1 (5 bases). V was clipped by 2 bases and J by 0 bases, with 8 bases between them. The CDR3 is 14 amino acids. The germline gives CDR1 SGHVS, CDR2 FQNEAQ. CDR3 nucleotide sequence: TGTGCCAGCAGCTTAACTGACAGCTCCTACGAGCAGTACTTC. Protein sequence: CASSLTDSSYEQYF.

This clonotype was seen only a few times. The chain recombines TRBV6-4 with TRBJ2-1, with a weak D call TRBD2 (5 bases). Per germline, CDR1 MRHNA and CDR2 SNTAGT. The CDR3 extends over 15 amino acids. V dropped 4 bases and J dropped 8 bases, with 18 bases sitting between them. The CDR3 DNA sequence: TGTGCCAGCAGTGGCTCGGACTCGCTGGCAGATGAGCAGTTCTTC. Protein: CASSGSDSLADEQFF.

The chain uses TRBV4-1 and TRBJ1-2; no reliable D call. V lost 0 bases and J 10 bases, leaving 12 bases between the germline ends. In germline, CDR1 is MGHRA, CDR2 YSYEKL. The CDR3 sequence is 13 residues long. CDR3 nucleotides: TGCGCCAGCAGCCAAGATCCCAATTTCTCCTACACCTTC. Its protein is CASSQDPNFSYTF.

Of note for this clonotype: A read error may produce the germline difference seen at one junction end. The genes are TRBV4-3 and TRBJ1-4; 9 nucleotides agree with TRBD1. This CDR3 comprises 15 residues. The germline V gene has CDR1 LGHNA and CDR2 YSLEER. CDR3 bases: TGCGCCAGCAGCCAAGATGGGACAGGGAGGGAAAAACTGGTTTTT. It translates to CASSQDGTGREKLVF.

V and J are TRBV18 and TRBJ1-2; D remains unclear. V was clipped by 0 bases and J by 0 bases, with 2 bases between them. The CDR3 is made up of 13 amino acids. Looked up from germline, CDR1 is KGHSH and CDR2 is LQKENI. CDR3 sequence reads: CASSPPSNYGYTF. DNA of the CDR3: TGTGCCAGCTCACCACCTTCTAACTATGGCTACACCTTC.

The chain uses TRBV12-3 or TRBV12-4 and TRBJ1-5, with 8 positions matching TRBD1. This CDR3 comprises 15 residues. V lost 7 bases, J lost 3 bases, and 8 bases stayed unmatched. Here the CDR3 reads CASTVDRDLNQPQHF. CDR3 DNA: TGTGCCAGCACCGTGGACAGGGACCTCAATCAGCCCCAGCATTTT.

The DNA of the CDR3 is TGTGCCAGCAGCTATCTAGCGGGGGATGGCAATGAGCAGTTCTTC. Translated, it gives CASSYLAGDGNEQFF. The chain links TRBV6-6 to TRBJ2-1, with TRBD2 matching over 10 bases. The V gene's germline CDR1 is MNHNY and CDR2 SVGAGI (reference sequence). The V and J ends lost 6 bases and 6 bases, in that order; junction bases with no gene match: 8. The CDR3 runs 15 residues.

This clonotype was detected only a few times. Germline and junction disagree at one end, which may indicate a read error. The V gene is TRBV20-1, the J gene TRBJ2-7; D is uncertain. Germline CDR1 DFQATT, CDR2 SNEGSKA (reference sequence). There are 11 residues in the CDR3. DNA for the CDR3: TGCAGGGCTAACGTAGGACGCGAGCAGTACTTC. Protein: CRANVGREQYF.